Listed here are 10 T cell receptor beta chains from one sample, sequenced in a study of OX40 agonist ivuxolimab in advanced cancers. Generated by immunoSEQ multiplex PCR, the TCRdb table keeps only in-frame clones and is missing some. The sample has about 61,000 clones, more than 80% seen once. Source: CD4+ or CD8+ T cells sorted from blood, taken in a trial of the OX40 agonist ivuxolimab. Every receptor here comes from an adult with an advanced solid tumor such as melanoma, head and neck, liver or kidney cancer.

This rearrangement joins TRBV30 to TRBJ2-1, with a possible D match to TRBD1 (7 bases). Germline CDR1 is GTSNPN and CDR2 is SVGIG (reference sequence). The CDR3 extends over 16 amino acids. The germline V and J ends were trimmed by 1 base and 6 bases, with 19 bases remaining between them. DNA for the CDR3: TGTGCCTGGAGTGCCAGGGGGGACAGTCCTGGCAATGAGCAGTTCTTC. It yields the protein CAWSARGDSPGNEQFF.

The rearrangement uses TRBV27 and TRBJ1-1, with D perhaps matching TRBD1 (6 bases). Per the germline V gene, CDR1 is MNHEY and CDR2 is SMNVEV (reference sequence). CDR3 length: 16 amino acids. Trimming shortened V by 4 bases and J by 5 bases, and 20 bases separated the two germline ends. The CDR3, as DNA: TGTGCCAGCAGTTCGGCCGAGAGCACAGGGCGTACTGAAGCTTTCTTT. The encoded protein is CASSSAESTGRTEAFF.

Here the CDR3 DNA reads TGTGCCTGGGCAAGGTCGGAAACTCTCTCTGGCTACACCTTC. Encoded protein: CAWARSETLSGYTF. The chain carries TRBV30 and TRBJ1-2; D is undetermined. CDR3 size: 14 residues. Trimming pared 5 bases from V and 7 bases from J, leaving 20 bases between. Looked up from germline, CDR1 is GTSNPN and CDR2 is SVGIG (reference sequence).

This chain links TRBV6-5 with TRBJ2-7; 10 positions agree with TRBD1. J was trimmed by 5 bases and V by 5 bases; bases with no gene match: 9. This CDR3 contains 15 residues. Per germline, CDR1 MNHEY and CDR2 SVGAGI. The CDR3 DNA reads as TGTGCCAGCAGTGGTAGGGACAGGGGTTCCGACGAGCAGTACTTC. It translates to CASSGRDRGSDEQYF.

The rearrangement joins TRBV5-6 to TRBJ1-2; D unresolved. With 0 bases removed from V and 4 bases from J, the gap between germline ends came to 10 bases. The germline V gene encodes CDR1 SGHDT and CDR2 YYEEEE. The CDR3 totals 14 residues. The CDR3 coding sequence is TGTGCCAGCAGCTTGGATGGAGGGCTCTATGGCTACACCTTC. It translates to CASSLDGGLYGYTF. The variable domain in full, completed from reference TRBV5-6 and TRBJ1-2, reads DAGVTQSPTHLIKTRGQQVTLRCSPKSGHDTVSWYQQALGQGPQFIFQYYEEEERQRGNFPDRFSGHQFPNYSSELNVNALLLGDSALYLCASSLDGGLYGYTFGSGTRLTVV.

The rearrangement joins TRBV5-1 to TRBJ2-1; 9 nucleotides agree with TRBD1. V shed 4 bases, J shed 3 bases, and the junction held 8 bases outside the gene matches. The CDR3 consists of 16 residues. CDR1 and CDR2 from the germline V gene are SGHRS and YFSETQ. The chain's CDR3 is CASSPRQGDGYNEQFF. CDR3 sequence (DNA): TGCGCCAGCAGCCCTAGACAGGGGGACGGCTACAATGAGCAGTTCTTC.

This clone has just one count. The chain has TRBV7-3 and TRBJ2-3; TRBD2 agrees at 7 bases. V gave up 5 bases and J gave up 2 bases; unmatched junction bases: 22. CDR3 length equals 20 residues. The germline V gene encodes CDR1 SGHTA and CDR2 FQGTGA. CDR3 sequence reads: CASSPGAAGTNPRNTDTQYF. CDR3 DNA: TGTGCCAGCAGCCCCGGGGCAGCGGGAACAAACCCTCGTAACACAGATACGCAGTATTTT.

The V gene is TRBV18, the J gene TRBJ2-5; perhaps TRBD2 as D (5 bases). This CDR3 comprises 14 residues. The germline gives CDR1 KGHSH, CDR2 LQKENI. The germline V and J ends were trimmed by 1 base and 5 bases, with 11 bases remaining between them. The CDR3 nucleotides are TGTGCCAGCTCACCACAGGGCCGAGGGGAGACCCAGTACTTC. It encodes CASSPQGRGETQYF.

V and J are TRBV5-1 and TRBJ1-1; no definite D call. The CDR3 runs to 14 residues. V was trimmed by 3 bases and J by 4 bases, leaving 13 bases between them. Germline CDR1 reads SGHRS; CDR2 reads YFSETQ. CDR3: CASSSIGSGTEAFF. CDR3 bases: TGCGCCAGCAGCTCGATCGGCTCGGGCACTGAAGCTTTCTTT.

The chain uses TRBV6-5 and TRBJ2-1; no clear D. This CDR3 has 16 amino acids. V dropped 0 bases and J dropped 0 bases, with 9 bases sitting between them. Germline CDR1 MNHEY, CDR2 SVGAGI. Here the CDR3 DNA reads TGTGCCAGCAGTTACTCGTTCGGTAGCTCCTACAATGAGCAGTTCTTC. Its translation: CASSYSFGSSYNEQFF.